Listed here are 6 T cell receptor beta chains from one sample, sequenced in a study of cytomegalovirus exposure and HLA in healthy donors. The PCR made use of 60 Vbeta and 13 Jbeta primers. The method was immunoSEQ multiplex PCR; TCRdb's version includes in-frame clones alone and lacks a portion of them. The data contain approximately 160,000 clones, around 78% of them singletons. Specimen: PBMCs. Source of these receptors: a woman aged 50 to 65 in good health and CMV-seropositive.

The rearrangement links TRBV6-5 to TRBJ1-2; 10 positions match TRBD1. Germline V gene lookup returns CDR1 MNHEY and CDR2 SVGAGI. Germline trimming cut 8 bases from V and 8 bases from J; bases unmatched to any gene: 11. This CDR3 is 14 amino acids long. CDR3 DNA sequence: TGTGCCAGCGAATCCGACAGGGGGCGAAGCGGCTACACCTTC. The encoded protein is CASESDRGRSGYTF.

The gene calls are TRBV4-1 and TRBJ2-3, with 10 nucleotides matching TRBD2. Per germline, CDR1 MGHRA and CDR2 YSYEKL. The CDR3 covers 17 residues. J gave up 5 bases and V 0 bases, and 8 bases lay outside the gene matches. CDR3 coding DNA: TGCGCCAGCAGCCAAGATGCTAGCGGGGGATCGGGAGATACGCAGTATTTT. Translation: CASSQDASGGSGDTQYF.

The chain combines TRBV7-9 with TRBJ1-1, with D unresolved. The CDR3 consists of 14 residues. The V gene lost 5 bases and the J gene lost 5 bases, with 15 bases spanning the gap. From germline, CDR1 is SEHNR and CDR2 FQNEAQ (reference sequence). CDR3 in DNA: TGTGCCAGCAGCCCCCCAGGAAGTAGAACTGAAGCTTTCTTT. As protein: CASSPPGSRTEAFF.

This clone appeared a few times. This sequence joins TRBV5-8 and TRBJ2-1, with D possibly being TRBD2 (6 bases). CDR1 SGHTS and CDR2 YDEGEE come from the germline V gene. The CDR3 is made up of 16 amino acids. Trimming cost V 3 bases and J 1 base, with 14 bases left between them. CDR3 sequence (DNA): TGTGCCAGCAGCTCGGGACTTTCCCAATCCTACAATGAGCAGTTCTTC. The encoded protein is CASSSGLSQSYNEQFF.

In its sample, this clone was seen many times. This rearrangement joins TRBV27 to TRBJ2-7; the D gene is possibly TRBD2 (6 bases). Trimming stripped 6 bases from V and 0 bases from J, with 9 bases between. From germline, CDR1 is MNHEY and CDR2 SMNVEV (reference sequence). The CDR3 length is 13 residues. Here the CDR3 DNA reads TGTGCCAGCAGCCCCGGGGGCTCCTACGAGCAGTACTTC. Protein: CASSPGGSYEQYF.

The chain employs TRBV5-1 and TRBJ2-1; TRBD2 might be the D (5 bases). V was pared by 0 bases and J by 7 bases, with 11 bases between. Per the germline V gene, CDR1 is SGHRS and CDR2 is YFSETQ. The length of the CDR3 is 14 residues. In DNA form, the CDR3 reads TGCGCCAGCAGCTTGGAAGGGTCGGGGAATGAGCAGTTCTTC. Its translation: CASSLEGSGNEQFF.